This TCR beta chain was captured by sequencing in a study of T-cell reconstitution after alpha-beta-depleted transplantation in children. In this sample, this clonotype turned up many times. Its target is not known. The junction shows a germline mismatch at one end, possibly a read error. The CDR3 contains 13 residues. CDR1 is MNHNS, CDR2 SASEGT, per germline. Overall study findings and caveats: Several hundred expanded graft clones reportedly supplied alpha-beta T cells about two months after transplant. It was newly produced T cells that mostly accounted for T-cell counts and diversity one year after transplant. Where some patients showed high TCRbeta diversity at day 60, it came from recipient T cells and thymic progenitors that had survived.

Unique molecular identifiers were built into the TCRbeta library. MiXCR, run by TCRdb on the PCR reads, gives a single entry per CDR3 protein. The data show about 160,000 distinct CDR3 sequences, over 8.5% seen once. The specimen comprised PBMCs, sampled before TCRalphabeta/CD19-depleted stem cell transplant. This clonotype was sampled from a boy aged 2 to 10 with acute myeloid leukemia, due to receive a stem cell transplant. The genes are TRBV6-1 and TRBJ2-2, with D perhaps matching TRBD1 or TRBD2 (5 bases each). The CDR3: CASNRDLTGELFF. CDR3 DNA sequence: TGTGCCAGCAACCGGGACCTCACCGGTGAGCTGTTTTTT.